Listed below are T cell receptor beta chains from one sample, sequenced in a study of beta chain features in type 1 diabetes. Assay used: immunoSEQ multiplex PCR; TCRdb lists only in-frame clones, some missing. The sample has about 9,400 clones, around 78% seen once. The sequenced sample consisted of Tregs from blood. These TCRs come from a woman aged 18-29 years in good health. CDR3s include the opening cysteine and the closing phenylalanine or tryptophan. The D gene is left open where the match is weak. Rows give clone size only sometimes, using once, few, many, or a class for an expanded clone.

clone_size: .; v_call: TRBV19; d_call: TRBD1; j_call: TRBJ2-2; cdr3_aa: CASSGTGANTGELFF; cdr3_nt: TGTGCCAGTAGTGGAACAGGGGCGAACACCGGGGAGCTGTTTTTT
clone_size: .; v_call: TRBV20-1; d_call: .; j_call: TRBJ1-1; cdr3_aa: CSARREGEAFF; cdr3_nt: TGCAGTGCTCGTCGAGAGGGTGAAGCTTTCTTT
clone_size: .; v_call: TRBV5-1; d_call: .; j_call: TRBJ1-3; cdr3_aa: CASSLQDGNTIYF; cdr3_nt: TGCGCCAGCAGCTTACAGGACGGAAACACCATATATTTT
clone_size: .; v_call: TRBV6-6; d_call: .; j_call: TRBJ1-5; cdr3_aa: CASRKDRPQPQHF; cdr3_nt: TGTGCCAGCAGAAAAGACAGGCCCCAGCCCCAGCATTTT
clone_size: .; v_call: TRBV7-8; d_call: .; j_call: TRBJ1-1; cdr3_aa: CASNPRTRGSDTEAFF; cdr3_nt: TGTGCCAGCAACCCGCGCACCCGGGGTTCGGACACTGAAGCTTTCTTT
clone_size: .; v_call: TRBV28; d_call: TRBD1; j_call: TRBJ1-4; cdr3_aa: CASSLGGQGREKLFF; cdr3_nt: TGTGCCAGCAGTTTGGGTGGACAGGGTCGGGAAAAACTGTTTTTT
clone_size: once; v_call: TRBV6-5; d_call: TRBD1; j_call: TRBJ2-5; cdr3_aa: CASSGTGEGETQYF; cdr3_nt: TGTGCCAGCAGTGGGACAGGGGAGGGAGAGACCCAGTACTTC
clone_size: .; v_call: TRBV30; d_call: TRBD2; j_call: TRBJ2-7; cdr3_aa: CAWRTSATYEQYF; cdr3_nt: TGTGCCTGGAGGACTAGCGCGACCTACGAGCAGTACTTC
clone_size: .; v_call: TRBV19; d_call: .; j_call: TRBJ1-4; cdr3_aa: CASSNQGFRGEKLFF; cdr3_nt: TGTGCCAGTAGTAACCAGGGGTTTCGCGGTGAAAAACTGTTTTTT
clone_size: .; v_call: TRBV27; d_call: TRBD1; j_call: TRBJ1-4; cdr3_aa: CASSYGTGGPEKLFF; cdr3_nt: TGTGCCAGCAGTTACGGGACAGGGGGCCCAGAAAAACTGTTTTTT
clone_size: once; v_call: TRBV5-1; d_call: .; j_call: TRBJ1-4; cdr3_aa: CASSLGVEGIELFF; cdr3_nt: TGCGCCAGCAGCTTGGGAGTAGAGGGCATCGAACTGTTTTTT
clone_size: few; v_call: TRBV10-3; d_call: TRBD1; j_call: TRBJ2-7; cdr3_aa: CAISETTGGSYEQYF; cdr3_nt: TGTGCCATCAGTGAGACGACAGGGGGATCCTACGAGCAGTACTTC
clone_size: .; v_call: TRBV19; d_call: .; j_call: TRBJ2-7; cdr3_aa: CASSNRMGYEQYF; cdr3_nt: TGTGCCAGTAGTAACAGGATGGGCTACGAGCAGTACTTC
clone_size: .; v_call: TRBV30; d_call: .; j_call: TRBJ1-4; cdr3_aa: CAWSAPRLVEKLFF; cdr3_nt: TGTGCCTGGAGTGCCCCCCGTCTAGTTGAAAAACTGTTTTTT
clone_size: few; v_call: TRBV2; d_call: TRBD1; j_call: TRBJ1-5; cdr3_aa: CASRADRGQQPQHF; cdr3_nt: TGTGCCAGCAGAGCGGACAGGGGACAGCAGCCCCAGCATTTT
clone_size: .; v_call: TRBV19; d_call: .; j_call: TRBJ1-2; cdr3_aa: CASSITDRLNYGYTF; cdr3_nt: TGTGCCAGTAGTATTACGGACAGACTTAACTATGGCTACACCTTC
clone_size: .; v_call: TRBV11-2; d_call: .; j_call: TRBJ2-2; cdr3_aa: CASSPLQYSNTGELFF; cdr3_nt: TGTGCCAGCAGCCCCTTACAGTACAGTAACACCGGGGAGCTGTTTTTT
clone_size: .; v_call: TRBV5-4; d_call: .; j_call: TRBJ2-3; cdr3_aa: CALRRIFTDTQYF; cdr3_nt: TGTGCCCTCAGGAGGATCTTCACAGATACGCAGTATTTT
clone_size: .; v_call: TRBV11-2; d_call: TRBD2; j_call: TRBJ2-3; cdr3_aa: CASSWGGTSSTQYF; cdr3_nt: TGTGCCAGCAGCTGGGGGGGGACTAGCAGTACGCAGTATTTT
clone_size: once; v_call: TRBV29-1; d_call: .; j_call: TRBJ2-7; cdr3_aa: CSAKPGPLYEQYF; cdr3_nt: TGCAGCGCAAAACCGGGTCCTTTGTACGAGCAGTACTTC
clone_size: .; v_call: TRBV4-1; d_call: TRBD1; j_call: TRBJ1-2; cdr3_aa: CASSQGPGGPYGYTF; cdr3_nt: TGCGCCAGCAGCCAAGGACCAGGGGGCCCCTATGGCTACACCTTC
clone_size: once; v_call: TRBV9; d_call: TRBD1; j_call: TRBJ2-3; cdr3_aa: CASSGRDREWGGDTQYF; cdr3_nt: TGTGCCAGCAGCGGCCGGGACAGGGAATGGGGTGGGGATACGCAGTATTTT
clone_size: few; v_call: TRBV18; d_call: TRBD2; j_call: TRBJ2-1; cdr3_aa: CASSPPGLAGQQFF; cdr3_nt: TGTGCCAGCTCGCCACCGGGACTAGCGGGACAGCAGTTCTTC
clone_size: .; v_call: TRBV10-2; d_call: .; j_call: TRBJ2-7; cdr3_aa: CASSLAGTRSSYEQYF; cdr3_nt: TGCGCCAGCAGCCTAGCCGGGACACGGAGCTCCTACGAGCAGTACTTC
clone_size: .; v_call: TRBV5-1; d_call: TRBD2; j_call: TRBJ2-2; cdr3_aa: CASSLLAVGELFF; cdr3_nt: TGCGCCAGCAGTCTGCTAGCGGTCGGGGAGCTGTTTTTT
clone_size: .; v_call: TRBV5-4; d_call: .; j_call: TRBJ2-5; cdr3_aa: CASSLGMAQETQYF; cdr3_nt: TGTGCCAGCAGCTTGGGTATGGCCCAAGAGACCCAGTACTTC
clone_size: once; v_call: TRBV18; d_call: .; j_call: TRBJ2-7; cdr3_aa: CASSPTPGFHEQYF; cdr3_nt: TGTGCCAGCTCACCGACACCAGGGTTCCACGAGCAGTACTTC
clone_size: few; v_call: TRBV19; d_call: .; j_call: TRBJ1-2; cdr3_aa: CASSILTGPSWYGYTF; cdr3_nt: TGTGCCAGTAGTATTTTAACAGGGCCCTCTTGGTATGGCTACACCTTC
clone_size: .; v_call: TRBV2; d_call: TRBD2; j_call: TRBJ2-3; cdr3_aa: CASSLFSGSLTDTQYF; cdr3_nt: TGTGCCAGCAGTCTTTTTAGCGGGAGCCTCACAGATACGCAGTATTTT
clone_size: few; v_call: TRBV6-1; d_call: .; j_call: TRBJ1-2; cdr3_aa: CASILGQSYYGYTF; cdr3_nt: TGTGCCAGCATCCTAGGACAGTCTTACTATGGCTACACCTTC
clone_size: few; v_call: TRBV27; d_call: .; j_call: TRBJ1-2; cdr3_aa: CASSFDRNYGYTF; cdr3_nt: TGTGCCAGCAGTTTTGACAGGAACTATGGCTACACCTTC
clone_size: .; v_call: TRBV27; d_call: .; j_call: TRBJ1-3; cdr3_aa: CASRAGVGNTIYF; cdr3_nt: TGTGCCAGCAGGGCAGGGGTAGGAAACACCATATATTTT
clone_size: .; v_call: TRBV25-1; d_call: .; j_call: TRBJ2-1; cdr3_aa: CASSERPSQRIHEQFF; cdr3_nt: TGTGCCAGCAGTGAAAGACCTAGCCAAAGAATCCATGAGCAGTTCTTC
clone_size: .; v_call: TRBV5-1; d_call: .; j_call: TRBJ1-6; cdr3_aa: CASPRAGDSPLHF; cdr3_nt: TGCGCCAGCCCCCGCGCAGGGGATTCACCCCTCCACTTT
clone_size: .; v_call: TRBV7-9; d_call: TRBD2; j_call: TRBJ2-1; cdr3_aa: CASSLESGLAGPSYNEQFF; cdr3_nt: TGTGCCAGCAGCTTAGAATCGGGACTAGCGGGACCCTCCTACAATGAGCAGTTCTTC
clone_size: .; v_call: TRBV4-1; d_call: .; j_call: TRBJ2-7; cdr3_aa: CASSQVLDRSYEQYF; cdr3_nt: TGCGCCAGCAGCCAAGTACTAGACCGCTCCTACGAGCAGTACTTC
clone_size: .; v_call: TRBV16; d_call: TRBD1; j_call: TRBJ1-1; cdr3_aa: CASSLDRVRTEAFF; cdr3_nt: TGTGCCAGCAGCCTGGACAGGGTTCGAACTGAAGCTTTCTTT
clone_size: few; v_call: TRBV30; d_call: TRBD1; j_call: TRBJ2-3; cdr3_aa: CAWSVRSGQGPDTQYF; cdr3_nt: TGTGCCTGGAGTGTACGATCGGGACAGGGTCCAGATACGCAGTATTTT
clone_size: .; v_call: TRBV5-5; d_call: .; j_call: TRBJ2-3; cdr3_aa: CASSLWEGTDTQYF; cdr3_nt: TGTGCCAGCAGCTTGTGGGAGGGCACAGATACGCAGTATTTT
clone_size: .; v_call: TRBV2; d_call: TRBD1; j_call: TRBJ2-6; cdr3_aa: CARRDRKAGANVLTF; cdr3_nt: TGTGCCAGACGGGACAGGAAGGCTGGGGCCAACGTCCTGACTTTC
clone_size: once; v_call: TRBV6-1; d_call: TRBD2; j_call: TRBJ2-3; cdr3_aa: CASSPLAGGTDTQYF; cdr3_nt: TGTGCCAGCAGCCCACTAGCGGGAGGCACAGATACGCAGTATTTT
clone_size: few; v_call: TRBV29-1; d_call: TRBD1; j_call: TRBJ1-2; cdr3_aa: CSVGTGGYGYTF; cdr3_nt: TGCAGCGTCGGGACAGGTGGCTATGGCTACACCTTC
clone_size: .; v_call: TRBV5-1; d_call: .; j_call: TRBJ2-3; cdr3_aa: CASSLGTTILAPDTQYF; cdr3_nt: TGCGCCAGCAGCTTAGGGACAACTATTCTGGCCCCAGATACGCAGTATTTT
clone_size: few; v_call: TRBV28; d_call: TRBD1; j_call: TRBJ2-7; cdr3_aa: CASSPGQGRSGEQYF; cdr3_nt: TGTGCCAGCAGTCCCGGACAGGGCCGGTCTGGGGAGCAGTACTTC
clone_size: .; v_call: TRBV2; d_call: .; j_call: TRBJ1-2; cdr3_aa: CASARTANYGYTF; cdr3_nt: TGTGCCAGCGCAAGAACTGCTAACTATGGCTACACCTTC
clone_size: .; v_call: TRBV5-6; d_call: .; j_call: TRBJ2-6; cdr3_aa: CASSLWSVSGANVLTF; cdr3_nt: TGTGCCAGCAGCTTGTGGTCAGTCTCTGGGGCCAACGTCCTGACTTTC
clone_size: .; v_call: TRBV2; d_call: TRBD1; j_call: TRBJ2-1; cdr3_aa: CASSGTGGRSYNEQFF; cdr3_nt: TGTGCCAGCAGTGGGACAGGGGGCAGATCCTACAATGAGCAGTTCTTC
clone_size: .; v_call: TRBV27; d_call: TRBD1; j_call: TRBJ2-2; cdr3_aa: CASSLLGTGRTGELFF; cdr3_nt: TGTGCCAGCAGTTTATTAGGGACAGGGCGAACCGGGGAGCTGTTTTTT
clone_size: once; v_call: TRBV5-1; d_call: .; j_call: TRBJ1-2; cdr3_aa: CASRAGQSYGYTF; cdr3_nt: TGCGCCAGCCGGGCGGGGCAGTCCTATGGCTACACCTTC
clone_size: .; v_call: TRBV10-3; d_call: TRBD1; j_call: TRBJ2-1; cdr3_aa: CAITQNVGTGIHNEQFF; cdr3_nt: TGTGCCATCACCCAAAATGTCGGGACAGGGATCCACAATGAGCAGTTCTTC
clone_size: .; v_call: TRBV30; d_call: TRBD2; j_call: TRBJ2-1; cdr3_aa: CAWSVPAGSYNEQFF; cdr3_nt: TGTGCCTGGAGTGTACCAGCGGGGTCCTACAATGAGCAGTTCTTC
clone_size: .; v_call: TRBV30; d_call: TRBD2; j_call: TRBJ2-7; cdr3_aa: CAWGPGGVSIYEQYF; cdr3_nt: TGTGCCTGGGGACCGGGGGGAGTTAGTATCTACGAGCAGTACTTC
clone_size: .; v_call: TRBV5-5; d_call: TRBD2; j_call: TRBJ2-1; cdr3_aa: CASSLAPLAGGPGDWNEQFF; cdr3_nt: TGTGCCAGCAGCTTGGCCCCCCTAGCGGGGGGGCCGGGGGATTGGAATGAGCAGTTCTTC
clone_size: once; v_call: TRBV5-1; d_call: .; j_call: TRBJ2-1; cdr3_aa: CASSLNLWRSPYNEQFF; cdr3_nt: TGCGCCAGCAGCTTGAATCTTTGGCGGAGCCCCTACAATGAGCAGTTCTTC
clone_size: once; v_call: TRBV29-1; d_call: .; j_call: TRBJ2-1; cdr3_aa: CSAWWQRPNEQFF; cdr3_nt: TGCAGCGCCTGGTGGCAGCGGCCTAATGAGCAGTTCTTC
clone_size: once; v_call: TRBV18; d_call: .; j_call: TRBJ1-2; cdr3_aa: CASSPSQYYGYTF; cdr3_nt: TGTGCCAGCTCACCATCACAGTACTATGGCTACACCTTC
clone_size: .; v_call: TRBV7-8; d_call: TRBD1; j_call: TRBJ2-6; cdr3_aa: CASSPGTGFSGANVLTF; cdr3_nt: TGTGCCAGCAGCCCCGGGACAGGTTTCTCTGGGGCCAACGTCCTGACTTTC
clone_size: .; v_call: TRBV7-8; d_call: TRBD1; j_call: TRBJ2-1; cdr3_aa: CASSDGDRGYYNEQFF; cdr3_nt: TGTGCCAGCAGCGACGGGGACAGGGGGTACTACAATGAGCAGTTCTTC
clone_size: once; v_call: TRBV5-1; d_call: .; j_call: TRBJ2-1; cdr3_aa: CASSLGGSSYNEQFF; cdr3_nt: TGCGCCAGCAGCCTAGGGGGAAGCTCCTACAATGAGCAGTTCTTC